This T cell receptor beta chain emerged from a study of monozygotic twins with inflammatory bowel disease. Study-level results: Researchers were unable to tell different T cell subtypes apart. People with IBD had fewer clonotypes in common with others than healthy twins did, especially with disease activity.

The CDR3 spans 15 residues. Per germline, CDR1 SGHNT and CDR2 YYREEE (reference sequence). Turning to this clonotype: Its antigen is not known.

Every TCR library consumed roughly 3,500 ng of total RNA. Two nested PCRs, run for approximately 16 and 9 cycles, were applied to TCRalpha and TCRbeta cDNA. After re-calling the 5' RACE reads, TCRdb lists one entry per CDR3 protein, DNA absent. The table for this sample gives roughly 150,000 distinct CDR3 sequences. The TCR was taken from a human donor with ulcerative colitis or Crohn's disease, or a healthy co-twin of an affected twin (not recorded which). The specimen sequenced was blood. This chain links TRBV5-4 with TRBJ2-1; lacking DNA, the TRBD2 call made by TCRdb goes unchecked. The CDR3 is CASSSSGRALNEQFF.